The entry below gives a single T cell receptor beta chain sequence along with its context. Its antigen is unidentified. Exclusions: uncontrolled infection, other autoimmune disease, pregnancy, lactation. About 10 ml of fresh peripheral blood supplied the PBMCs. TCR beta CDR3 regions were amplified from RNA. First-round RT-PCR with HTBI primers amplified the TCR CDR3 region. TCRdb passed the multiplex PCR reads through MiXCR, listing each CDR3 protein once. The table has approximately 600,000 distinct CDR3 sequences, less than 25% seen once. The data originate from a study of T cells in Graves' hyperthyroidism and ophthalmopathy. Germline V gene lookup returns CDR1 SGHRS and CDR2 YFSETQ. This CDR3 is 17 amino acids long. Trimming at V came to 4 bases and at J to 6 bases, leaving 13 bases not matched to a gene. Study outcomes and limitations: In simple terms, a model built on 13 V-J features told ophthalmopathy apart from stable hyperthyroidism. Most expanded thyroid clonotypes above 0.001 recurred in blood.

The TCR was taken from a man aged 30 to 45 with Graves' ophthalmopathy. The sequencing sample was made of blood. The genes are TRBV5-1 and TRBJ2-1; TRBD2 matches at 10 bases. The CDR3 region is CASSPGWTSGLVNEQFF. The CDR3 DNA is TGCGCCAGCAGCCCCGGGTGGACTAGCGGTCTGGTCAATGAGCAGTTCTTC.